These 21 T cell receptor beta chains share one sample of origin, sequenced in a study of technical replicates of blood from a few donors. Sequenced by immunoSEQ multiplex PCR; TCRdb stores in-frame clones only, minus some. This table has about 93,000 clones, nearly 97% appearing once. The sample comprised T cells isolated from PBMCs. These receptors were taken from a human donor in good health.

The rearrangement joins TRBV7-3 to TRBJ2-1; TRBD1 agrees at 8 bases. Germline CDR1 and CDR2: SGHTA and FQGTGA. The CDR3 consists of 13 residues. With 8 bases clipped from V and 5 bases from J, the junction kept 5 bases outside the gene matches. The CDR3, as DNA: TGTGCCAGCGGACAGGGTGGGGACAATGAGCAGTTCTTC. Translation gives CASGQGGDNEQFF.

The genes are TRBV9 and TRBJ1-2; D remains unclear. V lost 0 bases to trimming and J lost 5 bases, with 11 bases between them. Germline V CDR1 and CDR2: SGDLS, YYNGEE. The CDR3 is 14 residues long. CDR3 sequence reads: CASSVAPVDYGYTF. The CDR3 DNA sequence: TGTGCCAGCAGCGTAGCCCCAGTCGATTATGGCTACACCTTC. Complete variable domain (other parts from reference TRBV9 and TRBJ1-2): DSGVTQTPKHLITATGQRVTLRCSPRSGDLSVYWYQQSLDQGLQFLIQYYNGEERAKGNILERFSAQQFPDLHSELNLSSLELGDSALYFCASSVAPVDYGYTFGSGTRLTVV.

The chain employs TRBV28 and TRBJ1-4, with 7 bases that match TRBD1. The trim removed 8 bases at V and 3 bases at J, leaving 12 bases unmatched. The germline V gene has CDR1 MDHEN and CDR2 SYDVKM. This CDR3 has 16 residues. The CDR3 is CASQATGTDPNEKLFF. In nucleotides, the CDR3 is TGTGCCAGCCAGGCTACCGGGACAGACCCTAATGAAAAACTGTTTTTT. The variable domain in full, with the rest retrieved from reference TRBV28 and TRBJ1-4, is DVKVTQSSRYLVKRTGEKVFLECVQDMDHENMFWYRQDPGLGLRLIYFSYDVKMKEKGDIPEGYSVSREKKERFSLILESASTNQTSMYLCASQATGTDPNEKLFFGSGTQLSVL.

CDR3 protein: CASSSTGGAFF. The DNA for the CDR3 is TGCGCCAGCAGCTCAACAGGGGGAGCTTTCTTT. The V call is TRBV5-1, the J call TRBJ1-1; TRBD1 aligns across 8 bases. The CDR3 totals 11 residues. Trimming cost V 3 bases and J 10 bases; bases outside gene matches: 2. Germline CDR1 is SGHRS and CDR2 is YFSETQ.

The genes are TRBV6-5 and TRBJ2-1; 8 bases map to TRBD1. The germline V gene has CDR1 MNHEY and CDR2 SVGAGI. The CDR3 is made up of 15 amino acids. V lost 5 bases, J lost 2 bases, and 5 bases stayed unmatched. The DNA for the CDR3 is TGTGCCAGCAGTCAGACAGGGGACCCCTACAATGAGCAGTTCTTC. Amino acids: CASSQTGDPYNEQFF.

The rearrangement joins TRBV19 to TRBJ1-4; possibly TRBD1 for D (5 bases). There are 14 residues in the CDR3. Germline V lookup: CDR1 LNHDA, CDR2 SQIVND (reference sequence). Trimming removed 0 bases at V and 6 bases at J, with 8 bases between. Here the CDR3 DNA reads TGTGCCAGTAGTATAGACCAGGGCGATGAAAAACTGTTTTTT. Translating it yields CASSIDQGDEKLFF.

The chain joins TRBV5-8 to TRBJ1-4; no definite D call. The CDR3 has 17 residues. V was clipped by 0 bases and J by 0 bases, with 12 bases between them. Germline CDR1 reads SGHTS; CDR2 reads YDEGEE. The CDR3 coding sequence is TGTGCCAGCAGCTTGGCCGACATACTTGCAACTAATGAAAAACTGTTTTTT. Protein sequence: CASSLADILATNEKLFF.

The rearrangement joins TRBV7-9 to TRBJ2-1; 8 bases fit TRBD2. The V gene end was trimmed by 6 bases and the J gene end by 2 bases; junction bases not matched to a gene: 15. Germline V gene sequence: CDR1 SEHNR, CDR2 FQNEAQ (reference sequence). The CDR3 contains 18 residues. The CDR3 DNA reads TGTGCCAGCAGTGGAACCAGCGGGAGCCTTTTCGCCTACAATGAGCAGTTCTTC. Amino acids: CASSGTSGSLFAYNEQFF.

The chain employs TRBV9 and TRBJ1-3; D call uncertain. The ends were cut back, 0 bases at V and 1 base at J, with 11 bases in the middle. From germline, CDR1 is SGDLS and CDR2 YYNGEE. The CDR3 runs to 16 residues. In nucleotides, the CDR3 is TGTGCCAGCAGCGTAGGGAGCGTGTCTTCTGGAAACACCATATATTTT. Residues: CASSVGSVSSGNTIYF.

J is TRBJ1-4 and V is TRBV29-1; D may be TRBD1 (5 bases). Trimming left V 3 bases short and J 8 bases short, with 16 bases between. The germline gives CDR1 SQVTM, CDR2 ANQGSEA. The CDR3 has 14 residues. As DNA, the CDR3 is TGCAGCGTTGACCCGGGGGGGGAGGGCGAAAAACTGTTTTTT. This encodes CSVDPGGEGEKLFF.

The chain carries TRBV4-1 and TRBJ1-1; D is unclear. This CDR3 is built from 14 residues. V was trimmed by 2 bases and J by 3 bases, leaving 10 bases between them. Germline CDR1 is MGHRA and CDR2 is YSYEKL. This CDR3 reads CASSQLPGYTEAFF. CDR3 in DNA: TGCGCCAGCAGCCAACTTCCGGGGTACACTGAAGCTTTCTTT.

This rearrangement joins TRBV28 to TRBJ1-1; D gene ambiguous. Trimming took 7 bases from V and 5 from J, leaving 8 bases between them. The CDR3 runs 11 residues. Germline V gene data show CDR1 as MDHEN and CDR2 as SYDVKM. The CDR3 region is CASTTLTEAFF. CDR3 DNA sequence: TGTGCCAGCACCACCCTAACTGAAGCTTTCTTT.

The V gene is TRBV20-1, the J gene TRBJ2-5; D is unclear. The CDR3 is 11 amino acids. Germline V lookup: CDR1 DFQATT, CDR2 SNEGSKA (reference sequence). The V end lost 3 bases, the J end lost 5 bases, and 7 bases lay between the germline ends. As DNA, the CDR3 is TGCAGTGCTAGGGAGTGGGAGACCCAGTACTTC. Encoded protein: CSAREWETQYF.

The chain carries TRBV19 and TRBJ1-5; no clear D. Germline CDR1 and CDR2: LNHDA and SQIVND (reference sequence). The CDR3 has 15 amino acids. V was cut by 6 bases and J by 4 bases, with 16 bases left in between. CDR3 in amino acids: CASSWNSGENQPQHF. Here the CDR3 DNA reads TGTGCCAGTAGCTGGAATTCGGGAGAGAATCAGCCCCAGCATTTT.

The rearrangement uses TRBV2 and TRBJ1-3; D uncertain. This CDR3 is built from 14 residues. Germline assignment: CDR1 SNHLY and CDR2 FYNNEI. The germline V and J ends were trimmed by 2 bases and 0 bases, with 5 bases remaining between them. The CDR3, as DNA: TGTGCCAGCAGTGAAATAGTCTCTGGAAACACCATATATTTT. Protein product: CASSEIVSGNTIYF.

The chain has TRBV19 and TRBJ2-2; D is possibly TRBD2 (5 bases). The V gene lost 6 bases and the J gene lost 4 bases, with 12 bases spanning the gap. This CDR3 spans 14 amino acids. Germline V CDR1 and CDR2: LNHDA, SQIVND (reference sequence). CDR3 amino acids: CASRPGSSTGELFF. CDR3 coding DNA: TGTGCCAGTAGACCTGGGAGTAGCACCGGGGAGCTGTTTTTT.

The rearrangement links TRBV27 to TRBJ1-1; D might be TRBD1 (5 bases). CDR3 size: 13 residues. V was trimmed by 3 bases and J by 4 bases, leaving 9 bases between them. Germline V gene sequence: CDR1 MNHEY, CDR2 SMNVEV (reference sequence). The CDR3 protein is CASSLGRGTEAFF. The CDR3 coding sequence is TGTGCCAGCAGTTTGGGGAGGGGCACTGAAGCTTTCTTT.

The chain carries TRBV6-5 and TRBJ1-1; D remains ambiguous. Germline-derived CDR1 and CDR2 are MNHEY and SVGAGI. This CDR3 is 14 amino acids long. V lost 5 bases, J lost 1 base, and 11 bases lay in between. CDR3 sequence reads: CASSKPGENTEAFF. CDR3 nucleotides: TGTGCCAGCAGTAAACCAGGTGAGAACACTGAAGCTTTCTTT.

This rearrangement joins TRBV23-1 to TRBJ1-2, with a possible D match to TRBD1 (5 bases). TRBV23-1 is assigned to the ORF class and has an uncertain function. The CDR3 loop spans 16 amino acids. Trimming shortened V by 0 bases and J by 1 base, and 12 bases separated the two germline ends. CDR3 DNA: TGCGCCAGCAGTCAATCAGCCGGGGACTATAACTATGGCTACACCTTC. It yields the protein CASSQSAGDYNYGYTF.

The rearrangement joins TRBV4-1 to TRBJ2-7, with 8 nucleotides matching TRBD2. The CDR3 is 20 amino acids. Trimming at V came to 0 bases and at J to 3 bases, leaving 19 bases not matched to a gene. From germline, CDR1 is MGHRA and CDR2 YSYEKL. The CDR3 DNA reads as TGCGCCAGCAGCCAAGAAACGTCCGCGGGAGGCCCCACCCCTTACTACGAGCAGTACTTC. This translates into CASSQETSAGGPTPYYEQYF.

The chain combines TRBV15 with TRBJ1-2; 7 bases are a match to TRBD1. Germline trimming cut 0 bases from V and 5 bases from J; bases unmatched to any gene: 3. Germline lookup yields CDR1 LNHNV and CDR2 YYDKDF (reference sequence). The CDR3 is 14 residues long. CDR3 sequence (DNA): TGTGCCACCAGCAGAGACAGGGGGACTTATGGCTACACCTTC. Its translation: CATSRDRGTYGYTF.